The rows below give T cell receptor beta chains drawn from one sample of a study of blood T cell repertoires in COVID-19. The assay was immunoSEQ multiplex PCR, and TCRdb's table has in-frame clones only and misses some. The table has 390,000 or so clones, 85% to 90% seen once; the top ten hold approximately 1%. Specimen: PBMCs or T cells enriched from blood (not recorded which). These receptors all come from a young man who had recovered from COVID-19. Both conserved end residues are part of each CDR3. D genes are given only for firm matches. The size entry is marked missing in some rows and otherwise reads once, few, many or a size class.

V gene	clone size	J gene	D gene	CDR3 DNA	CDR3 protein
TRBV4-1	once	TRBJ2-1	TRBD2	TGCGCCAGCAGACCGAGAGTAGCGGGAACATATGAGCAGTTCTTC	CASRPRVAGTYEQFF
TRBV12-3/TRBV12-4	-	TRBJ1-6	-	TGTGCCAGCGCTGGGGGCGAGAAATCACCCCTCCACTTT	CASAGGEKSPLHF
TRBV7-7	once	TRBJ2-2	-	TGTGCCAGCAGCTTAGAGGGGATCGACACCGGGGAGCTGTTTTTT	CASSLEGIDTGELFF
TRBV27	-	TRBJ2-3	TRBD2	TGTGCCAGCAGTTTATCCCCCCCCGGGACTAGCCCGTGGGCAGATACGCAGTATTTT	CASSLSPPGTSPWADTQYF
TRBV5-6	-	TRBJ2-2	-	TGTGCCAGCAGCTTGGGTATCGGGGTAGCGAACACCGGGGAGCTGTTTTTT	CASSLGIGVANTGELFF
TRBV5-1	-	TRBJ2-5	TRBD2	TGCGCCAGCAGCTTGGAGGGAGCGGGGGGCCCCCCAGAGACCCAGTACTTC	CASSLEGAGGPPETQYF
TRBV7-3	-	TRBJ2-2	TRBD2	TGTGCCAGCAGCTCTAGCGGGAACACCGGGGAGCTGTTTTTT	CASSSSGNTGELFF
TRBV4-1	-	TRBJ1-4	-	TGCGCCAGCAGCCAAGACGGAGGGCGTAATGAAAAACTGTTTTTT	CASSQDGGRNEKLFF
TRBV18	-	TRBJ1-4	TRBD1	TGTGCCAGCTCACCTTTACAGGGGAATGAAAAACTGTTTTTT	CASSPLQGNEKLFF
TRBV5-5	-	TRBJ1-5	-	TGTGCCAGCACCCGGGCCCCGGCGGGGGCAGTTAATCAGCCCCAGCATTTT	CASTRAPAGAVNQPQHF
TRBV5-1	-	TRBJ2-7	-	TGCGCCAGCAGCTTGGCCACAGGGCTATACGAGCAGTACTTC	CASSLATGLYEQYF
TRBV7-2	-	TRBJ1-3	TRBD1	TGTGCCAGCAGCTTAAGTACAGGGGCACCCTCATTTGGAAACACCATATATTTT	CASSLSTGAPSFGNTIYF
TRBV9	-	TRBJ2-7	TRBD2	TGTGCCAGCAGCGCCTTTTTAGCGGGAGGGCCGGGGGAGCAGTACTTC	CASSAFLAGGPGEQYF
TRBV7-9	-	TRBJ2-2	TRBD1	TGTGCCAGCAGCTTAAGGGGGACGGGACAGGGGTTCACCGGGGAGCTGTTTTTT	CASSLRGTGQGFTGELFF
TRBV5-1	-	TRBJ2-6	TRBD1	TGCGCCAGCAGCCCCCGGGACAGGGTGGCAGGGGCCAACGTCCTGACTTTC	CASSPRDRVAGANVLTF
TRBV3-1/TRBV3-2	-	TRBJ2-5	-	TGTGCCAGCAGCCGACAAACGACCTCGTTGGGGACCCAGTACTTC	CASSRQTTSLGTQYF
TRBV27	-	TRBJ1-6	TRBD1	TGTGCCAGCAGCTTTATACCCGGGACAGGAGATTCACCCCTCCACTTT	CASSFIPGTGDSPLHF
TRBV30	-	TRBJ2-6	-	TGTGCCTGGAGTGTAGGAGGCTCTGGGGCCAACGTCCTGACTTTC	CAWSVGGSGANVLTF
TRBV28	-	TRBJ2-1	TRBD2	TGTGCCAGCAGTTCCCCGACTAGCGGAAACGACAATGAGCAGTTCTTC	CASSSPTSGNDNEQFF
TRBV7-2	-	TRBJ2-7	-	TGTGCCAGCAGTACCACTTACAGGGACACCTACGAGCAGTACTTC	CASSTTYRDTYEQYF
TRBV5-6	-	TRBJ1-2	-	TGTGCCAGCAGCTTGGGCCCGACACCCATCTTC	CASSLGPTPIF
TRBV5-1	-	TRBJ1-1	TRBD1	TGCGCCAGCAGCTCGCCCGGGACAGGGGGTAATGAAGCTTTCTTT	CASSSPGTGGNEAFF
TRBV15	once	TRBJ2-5	-	TGTGCCACCAGCAGAGTGGTACACAGGGAGACCCAGTACTTC	CATSRVVHRETQYF
TRBV6-5	-	TRBJ2-3	TRBD2	TGTGCCAGCAAAGCGGGAGGCACAGATACGCAGTATTTT	CASKAGGTDTQYF
TRBV5-1	-	TRBJ1-1	TRBD1	TGCGCCAGCACCGAACAGGACAGGGGGGTTACTGAAGCTTTCTTT	CASTEQDRGVTEAFF
TRBV19	-	TRBJ1-6	-	TGTGCCAGTAGTAGGGGGCTGGATTCACCCCTCCACTTT	CASSRGLDSPLHF
TRBV3-1/TRBV3-2	-	TRBJ1-1	-	TGTGCCAGCAACACCGGGGGCACTGAAGCTTTCTTT	CASNTGGTEAFF
TRBV4-1	-	TRBJ2-7	-	TGCGCCAGCAGCCGCGGTCAGGGAGGCACCTACGAGCAGTACTTC	CASSRGQGGTYEQYF
TRBV5-5	-	TRBJ1-5	TRBD1	TGTGCCAGCAGCTTGCGGGACAGGGGGCCTCAGCCCCAGCATTTT	CASSLRDRGPQPQHF